The 29 T cell receptor beta chains below were found in one sample sequenced in a study of blood T cell repertoires in COVID-19. Produced via immunoSEQ multiplex PCR; TCRdb's table is partial and in-frame only. Among 100,000 to 120,000 clones listed, about 90% were seen once. Sequencing input: peripheral blood. The receptor source for this set is a woman aged 45-65 years with acute or convalescent COVID-19.

V gene TRBV7-2 combines with J gene TRBJ2-7, with 10 bases lining up with TRBD1. This CDR3 has 15 amino acids. Germline CDR1 is SGHTA and CDR2 is FQGNSA. Unmatched junction bases numbered 7, after V lost 5 bases and J lost 3 bases. CDR3 residues: CASSVRQGASYEQYF. The CDR3 nucleotides are TGTGCCAGCAGCGTCAGACAGGGGGCCAGCTACGAGCAGTACTTC.

This sequence joins TRBV9 and TRBJ1-2; D call uncertain. The germline V and J ends were trimmed by 4 bases and 4 bases, with 14 bases remaining between them. This CDR3 has 14 amino acids. The V gene's germline CDR1 is SGDLS and CDR2 YYNGEE. CDR3 region: CASSLLEAPYGYTF. The CDR3 bases are TGTGCCAGCAGCCTCCTAGAGGCTCCCTATGGCTACACCTTC.

This sequence joins TRBV5-6 and TRBJ1-3; a possible D gene is TRBD1 (5 bases). With 2 bases removed from V and 2 bases from J, the gap between germline ends came to 11 bases. Germline V CDR1 and CDR2: SGHDT, YYEEEE. The CDR3 runs to 15 residues. CDR3 sequence reads: CASSFPPGTGNTIYF. CDR3 sequence (DNA): TGTGCCAGCAGCTTTCCCCCAGGGACTGGAAACACCATATATTTT.

This chain connects TRBV30 to TRBJ1-5, with TRBD1 matching 9 bases. J was trimmed by 6 bases and V by 2 bases; bases with no gene match: 5. The CDR3 sequence is 14 residues long. The germline CDR1 and CDR2 sequences are GTSNPN and SVGIG (reference sequence). The CDR3 spells CAWSYTGGGQPQHF. The CDR3 nucleotides read TGTGCCTGGAGTTACACAGGGGGCGGTCAGCCCCAGCATTTT. Complete variable domain (other parts from reference TRBV30 and TRBJ1-5): SQTIHQWPATLVQPVGSPLSLECTVEGTSNPNLYWYRQAAGRGLQLLFYSVGIGQISSEVPQNLSASRPQDRQFILSSKKLLLSDSGFYLCAWSYTGGGQPQHFGDGTRLSIL.

J is TRBJ2-7 and V is TRBV18; TRBD2 agrees at 7 bases. Losses at the gene ends were 3 bases for V and 2 bases for J; bases not matched to a gene: 7. In germline, CDR1 is KGHSH, CDR2 LQKENI. The CDR3 has 15 amino acids. The CDR3 DNA sequence: TGTGCCAGCTCACCGACTGGGGGAGGGCCCTACGAGCAGTACTTC. Translating gives CASSPTGGGPYEQYF.

This rearrangement joins TRBV4-3 to TRBJ1-1; D gene uncertain. Trimming pared 1 base from V and 5 bases from J, leaving 11 bases between. CDR3 length: 14 amino acids. CDR1 LGHNA and CDR2 YSLEER come from the germline V gene. The CDR3 loop reads CASSQGQAWTEAFF. The CDR3 DNA reads TGCGCCAGCAGCCAAGGGCAGGCATGGACTGAAGCTTTCTTT.

The CDR3 loop reads CATSRGRQGLNTEAFF. In DNA form, the CDR3 reads TGTGCCACCAGCAGAGGGAGACAGGGGTTGAACACTGAAGCTTTCTTT. The rearrangement joins TRBV15 to TRBJ1-1; 8 bases match TRBD1. Germline-derived CDR1 and CDR2 are LNHNV and YYDKDF (reference sequence). The junction had 4 bases not matched to a gene; V was cut back by 1 base and J by 0 bases. This CDR3 contains 16 residues.

This chain links TRBV2 with TRBJ1-3; D is undetermined. Germline CDR1 reads SNHLY; CDR2 reads FYNNEI. This CDR3 spans 17 amino acids. The V gene lost 5 bases and the J gene lost 0 bases, with 17 bases spanning the gap. CDR3 coding DNA: TGTGCCAGCAGTTGGGCAGCAGGCTTCGTCTCTGGAAACACCATATATTTT. It codes for CASSWAAGFVSGNTIYF.

The chain carries TRBV25-1 and TRBJ1-2, with D possibly matching TRBD1 (5 bases). Trimming took 6 bases from V and 8 from J, leaving 16 bases between them. From germline, CDR1 is MGHDK and CDR2 SYGVNS. This CDR3 contains 13 residues. CDR3 loop: CASRADSPGGYTF. The CDR3 nucleotides are TGTGCCAGCAGAGCTGACAGCCCTGGAGGCTACACCTTC.

V usage is TRBV19 and J usage is TRBJ1-1, with TRBD1 as a possible D gene (5 bases). V shed 1 base and J shed 5 bases, with 23 bases lying between them. The germline gives CDR1 LNHDA, CDR2 SQIVND (reference sequence). The CDR3 sequence is 18 residues long. The CDR3 sequence is CASSIARGGITGGTEAFF. As DNA, the CDR3 is TGTGCCAGTAGTATAGCTCGGGGAGGAATTACTGGGGGGACTGAAGCTTTCTTT.

The rearrangement joins TRBV2 to TRBJ1-1; D is unclear. Germline V gene sequence: CDR1 SNHLY, CDR2 FYNNEI. This CDR3 is built from 18 residues. V lost 8 bases and J lost 4, with 29 bases in between. The CDR3 spells CASPMHHVSGIGSTEAFF. DNA of the CDR3: TGTGCCAGCCCTATGCATCACGTCTCGGGGATAGGGAGCACTGAAGCTTTCTTT.

This chain uses TRBV5-8 with TRBJ2-1; possibly TRBD1 for D (6 bases). From germline, CDR1 is SGHTS and CDR2 YDEGEE. The CDR3 extends over 13 amino acids. The V gene lost 0 bases and the J gene lost 10 bases, with 11 bases spanning the gap. Written as DNA, the CDR3 is TGTGCCAGCAGCTTGGAGGGTAGGGGGGAGCAGTTCTTC. Translated: CASSLEGRGEQFF. Supplemented by reference TRBV5-8 and TRBJ2-1, the full variable domain reads EAGVTQSPTHLIKTRGQQATLRCSPISGHTSVYWYQQALGLGLQFLLWYDEGEERNRGNFPPRFSGRQFPNYSSELNVNALELEDSALYLCASSLEGRGEQFFGPGTRLTVL.

The chain links TRBV18 to TRBJ2-5; 9 nucleotides match TRBD1. The CDR3 runs to 15 residues. Unmatched junction bases numbered 1, after V lost 1 base and J lost 1 base. Germline V gene sequence: CDR1 KGHSH, CDR2 LQKENI. The CDR3 DNA reads as TGTGCCAGCTCACCACGGGACAGGGCCCAAGAGACCCAGTACTTC. Protein: CASSPRDRAQETQYF.

The chain joins TRBV7-9 to TRBJ1-2; D is possibly TRBD1 (5 bases). CDR3 length equals 16 residues. Germline CDR1 and CDR2: SEHNR and FQNEAQ (reference sequence). V lost 5 bases to trimming and J lost 4 bases, with 20 bases between them. This CDR3 is CASSRGGGALSYGYTF. In DNA, the CDR3 is TGTGCCAGCAGCCGCGGGGGAGGGGCCCTCTCCTATGGCTACACCTTC.

The genes are TRBV30 and TRBJ1-6, with 10 bases fitting TRBD1. The CDR3 runs 14 residues. Germline CDR1 and CDR2: GTSNPN and SVGIG (reference sequence). Trimming at V came to 1 base and at J to 7 bases, leaving 1 base not matched to a gene. The DNA of the CDR3 is TGTGCCTGGAGTGAGGACAGGGGGAATTCACCCCTCCACTTT. Translation gives CAWSEDRGNSPLHF.

The genes are TRBV11-2 and TRBJ1-1; 9 nucleotides align to TRBD1. CDR3 length equals 15 residues. Trimming at V came to 5 bases and at J to 5 bases, leaving 9 bases not matched to a gene. The V gene's germline CDR1 is SGHAT and CDR2 FQNNGV. Written as DNA, the CDR3 is TGTGCCAGCAGCCCACAGGGGGCGCGAGGGACTGAAGCTTTCTTT. It specifies CASSPQGARGTEAFF.

The J gene is TRBJ2-1, the V gene TRBV12-5; 8 bases are shared with TRBD2. With V trimmed by 1 base and J by 3 bases, 5 bases remained unmatched. This CDR3 has 16 amino acids. The germline V gene has CDR1 LGHNT and CDR2 FRNRAP. The CDR3 coding sequence is TGTGCTAGTGGTTTGGATCATGGGACTAGCTACAATGAGCAGTTCTTC. Amino acid sequence: CASGLDHGTSYNEQFF. The full variable domain, completed using reference TRBV12-5 and TRBJ2-1, is DARVTQTPRHKVTEMGQEVTMRCQPILGHNTVFWYRQTMMQGLELLAYFRNRAPLDDSGMPKDRFSAEMPDATLATLKIQPSEPRDSAVYFCASGLDHGTSYNEQFFGPGTRLTVL.

The chain combines TRBV19 with TRBJ2-7; D is perhaps TRBD1 (8 bases). Trimming took off 5 bases at V and 4 bases at J, with 12 bases between the two ends. Germline V gene lookup returns CDR1 LNHDA and CDR2 SQIVND (reference sequence). The CDR3 runs 13 residues. CDR3 protein: CASSYRGGYEQYF. In DNA, the CDR3 is TGTGCCAGTAGTTACAGGGGGGGATACGAGCAGTACTTC.

The chain joins TRBV19 to TRBJ2-1; 8 positions agree with TRBD2. Trimming took 1 base from V and 8 from J; bases not matched to a gene: 7. Germline V gene data show CDR1 as LNHDA and CDR2 as SQIVND (reference sequence). The CDR3 totals 15 residues. Here the CDR3 reads CASSIAGLVEDEQFF. The CDR3 bases are TGTGCCAGTAGTATAGCGGGACTAGTAGAGGATGAGCAGTTCTTC.

The chain combines TRBV7-2 with TRBJ2-5; 8 bases agree with TRBD2. The germline V gene encodes CDR1 SGHTA and CDR2 FQGNSA. The CDR3 totals 15 residues. The V gene end was trimmed by 5 bases and the J gene end by 5 bases; junction bases not matched to a gene: 10. CDR3 sequence reads: CASSVDGRAEETQYF. CDR3 nucleotides: TGTGCCAGCAGCGTCGACGGGAGGGCCGAGGAGACCCAGTACTTC. The whole variable domain, remainder taken from reference TRBV7-2 and TRBJ2-5, is GAGVSQSPSNKVTEKGKDVELRCDPISGHTALYWYRQSLGQGLEFLIYFQGNSAPDKSGLPSDRFSAERTGGSVSTLTIQRTQQEDSAVYLCASSVDGRAEETQYFGPGTRLLVL.

The chain uses TRBV5-1 and TRBJ2-1; TRBD2 agrees at 12 bases. The germline V gene encodes CDR1 SGHRS and CDR2 YFSETQ. Trimming took 0 bases from V and 0 from J; bases not matched to a gene: 7. This CDR3 contains 19 residues. The CDR3 spells CASSLEASGGASSYNEQFF. CDR3 in DNA: TGCGCCAGCAGCTTGGAAGCTAGCGGGGGGGCAAGCTCCTACAATGAGCAGTTCTTC.

The chain combines TRBV14 with TRBJ1-2; D gene unclear. CDR1 is SGHDN and CDR2 is FVKESK in the germline V gene. The V and J ends lost 2 bases and 7 bases respectively, with 11 bases between them. There are 13 residues in the CDR3. The CDR3 DNA reads as TGTGCCAGCAGCCAACCCGCAGAGGGTGGCTACACCTTC. Encoded protein: CASSQPAEGGYTF.

Concerning this clone: The junction shows a germline mismatch at one end, possibly a read error. The V and J genes are TRBV15 and TRBJ2-3, with a possible D match to TRBD2 (5 bases). The germline V gene has CDR1 LNHNV and CDR2 YYDKDF (reference sequence). The CDR3 loop spans 13 amino acids. The CDR3 is CTTRRRGPDTQYF. CDR3 DNA sequence: TGTACCACCAGAAGACGGGGTCCCGATACGCAGTATTTT. Full variable domain (rest looked up from reference TRBV15 and TRBJ2-3): DAMVIQNPRYQVTQFGKPVTLSCSQTLNHNVMYWYQQKSSQAPKLLFHYYDKDFNNEADTPDNFQSRRPNTSFCFLDIRSPGLGDTAMYLCTTRRRGPDTQYFGPGTRLTVL.

This sequence joins TRBV6-6 and TRBJ2-1; 10 nucleotides align to TRBD2. Trimming took 4 bases from V and 6 from J; bases not matched to a gene: 6. The CDR3 has 15 residues. The germline gives CDR1 MNHNY, CDR2 SVGAGI (reference sequence). This chain's CDR3 is CASSSLAGGANEQFF. In DNA form, the CDR3 reads TGTGCCAGCAGTTCGTTAGCGGGAGGTGCCAATGAGCAGTTCTTC.

V gene TRBV30 combines with J gene TRBJ1-5, with D unresolved. Germline V lookup: CDR1 GTSNPN, CDR2 SVGIG (reference sequence). The CDR3 runs to 14 residues. The V gene lost 0 bases and the J gene lost 2 bases, with 8 bases spanning the gap. Here the CDR3 DNA reads TGTGCCTGGAGTGTACAGTGGGGCAATCAGCCCCAGCATTTT. Amino acid sequence: CAWSVQWGNQPQHF.

The chain uses TRBV28 and TRBJ2-5, with D possibly TRBD2 on 7 matching bases. V was shortened by 8 bases and J by 0 bases, with 16 bases between the two germline ends. The CDR3 is 15 residues long. Germline CDR1 reads MDHEN; CDR2 reads SYDVKM. CDR3 amino acids: CASHRGRGYQETQYF. The CDR3 nucleotides read TGTGCCAGCCATAGGGGGAGGGGGTACCAAGAGACCCAGTACTTC.

This clone was seen more than once but under ten times. This chain uses TRBV27 with TRBJ2-7; 15 nucleotides match TRBD2. V gave up 5 bases and J gave up 4 bases; unmatched junction bases: 12. Germline V CDR1 and CDR2: MNHEY, SMNVEV (reference sequence). This CDR3 contains 18 residues. The CDR3 reads CASSIRTSGRGFSYEQYF. The CDR3 region has the DNA TGTGCCAGCAGTATCCGGACTAGCGGGAGGGGTTTCTCTTACGAGCAGTACTTC.

The rearrangement joins TRBV19 to TRBJ1-6, with D tentatively TRBD1 (5 bases). Germline assignment: CDR1 LNHDA and CDR2 SQIVND (reference sequence). V lost 3 bases and J 10 bases, leaving 19 bases between the germline ends. This CDR3 comprises 16 residues. The CDR3: CASSIEGAKVSSPLHF. The DNA of the CDR3 is TGTGCCAGTAGTATCGAAGGGGCGAAAGTATCCTCACCCCTCCACTTT.

This sequence joins TRBV30 and TRBJ2-3; TRBD1 matches at 7 bases. Germline V gene lookup returns CDR1 GTSNPN and CDR2 SVGIG (reference sequence). CDR3 length: 15 amino acids. J was trimmed by 2 bases and V by 2 bases; bases with no gene match: 7. As DNA, the CDR3 is TGTGCCTGGAGTTCGCAGGGGGTATACACAGATACGCAGTATTTT. The encoded protein is CAWSSQGVYTDTQYF.